Listed below are T cell receptor beta chains from one sample, sequenced in a study of CD8+ T cells in alopecia areata. Profiling relied on immunoSEQ multiplex PCR, and the TCRdb table lists in-frame clones only, not all of them. Seen here are 250,000 to 350,000 clones, about 60% observed once, and the top ten hold 0.9% to 0.95%. The sample consisted of CD4+ T cells sorted from blood, taken at approximately week 52, from a patient treated with tofacitinib. These receptors were collected from a human donor with alopecia areata. CDR3s include the opening cysteine and the closing phenylalanine or tryptophan. D genes are given only for firm matches. Only some rows state a clone size, as once, few, many or a class for expanded clones.

cdr3_nt cdr3_aa clone_size cdr3_length d_call j_call v_call
TGTGCCAGCAGCTTGGGTCTGGGGGCTCATAATTCACCCCTCCACTTT CASSLGLGAHNSPLHF - 16 - TRBJ1-6 TRBV5-6
TGTGCCAGCAGCGTAGCTAACGGGGCCACAGATACGCAGTATTTT CASSVANGATDTQYF - 15 - TRBJ2-3 TRBV9
TGTGCCAGCAGCTCGGACCCAAACACTGAAGCTTTCTTT CASSSDPNTEAFF few 13 - TRBJ1-1 TRBV7-3
TGTGCCAGCAAGAAAGAGGGTAGCTACGAGCAGTACTTC CASKKEGSYEQYF - 13 - TRBJ2-7 TRBV2
TGTGCCAGCAGCCAAGACGGGATTACCGGGGAGCTGTTTTTT CASSQDGITGELFF few 14 - TRBJ2-2 TRBV4-2
TGTGCCTCAACCCTGGGGGGACAAAGCAATCAGCCCCAGCATTTT CASTLGGQSNQPQHF - 15 - TRBJ1-5 TRBV30
TGTGCCGGGGGGGGCCGAAACACCATATATTTT CAGGGRNTIYF - 11 - TRBJ1-3 TRBV30
TGCGCCAGCAGCTTCTCCGGACAGAATATTAATTCGGCCCTCCACTTT CASSFSGQNINSALHF - 16 - TRBJ1-6 TRBV5-1
TGCAGCGCCGAGGCAGGGGGGGTAGGCGGCTACACCTTC CSAEAGGVGGYTF - 13 TRBD1 TRBJ1-2 TRBV29-1
TGCGCCAGCAGTCGATCCCTGGCCGGCGCGCAAGAGACCCAGTACTTC CASSRSLAGAQETQYF - 16 - TRBJ2-5 TRBV5-1
TGTGCCAGCAGCGGACTCAATCAGCCCCAGCATTTT CASSGLNQPQHF - 12 - TRBJ1-5 TRBV7-2
TGTGCCCGCTCCGGGACCTACTCTGGAAACACCATATATTTT CARSGTYSGNTIYF once 14 - TRBJ1-3 TRBV30
TGTGCCATCAGGAGGGAGCTGAATCAGCCCCAGCATTTT CAIRRELNQPQHF - 13 - TRBJ1-5 TRBV10-3
TGCAGCGTTAGCTGGAACACTGAAGCTTTCTTT CSVSWNTEAFF few 11 - TRBJ1-1 TRBV29-1
TGTGCCAGCAGCTTAGTACCCCGGGATACGCAGTATTTT CASSLVPRDTQYF - 13 - TRBJ2-3 TRBV7-2
TGCGCCAGCAGTCCTACGACAGGTGGGGATGAGCAGTTCTTC CASSPTTGGDEQFF few 14 - TRBJ2-1 TRBV23-1
TGCAGCGTTGATCGCAGGGGCTATGGCGAGCAGTACTTC CSVDRRGYGEQYF - 13 - TRBJ2-7 TRBV29-1
TGTGCCAGCAGCTTAACTCTAGCGGGGGAGTCTGAGCAGTTCTTC CASSLTLAGESEQFF - 15 TRBD2 TRBJ2-1 TRBV7-2
TGTGCCATCAGTGCTCGGGCTGATTCCTACGAGCAGTACTTC CAISARADSYEQYF few 14 - TRBJ2-7 TRBV10-3
TGTGCCTGGAGTGAAGTGTATGGCTACACCTTC CAWSEVYGYTF - 11 - TRBJ1-2 TRBV30
TGCGCCAGCAGGGGGTCCCACGAGCAGTACTTC CASRGSHEQYF - 11 - TRBJ2-7 TRBV4-1
TGCGCCAGCAGCCAAGATTGGCGGGGGCGATACCAAGAGACCCAGTACTTC CASSQDWRGRYQETQYF few 17 - TRBJ2-5 TRBV4-3
TGTGCCTGGCGCCAGAACACTGAAGCTTTCTTT CAWRQNTEAFF - 11 - TRBJ1-1 TRBV30
TGTGCCTGGAGCCTACAGCTTCAGCCCCAGCATTTT CAWSLQLQPQHF - 12 - TRBJ1-5 TRBV30
TGTGCCTGGAGTGAAGGACCCAATACAGATACGCAGTATTTT CAWSEGPNTDTQYF - 14 - TRBJ2-3 TRBV30
TGTGCTAGCAGCTTAGGGACTAGCGGGGGGGCCGGAGAGCAGTTCTTC CASSLGTSGGAGEQFF - 16 TRBD2 TRBJ2-1 TRBV7-7
TGTGCCAGCAGCTTGACAGGTCGGAACACTGAAGCTTTCTTT CASSLTGRNTEAFF few 14 - TRBJ1-1 TRBV7-8
TGCAGCGCCTCACGGGGGCGAAACTACGAGCAGTACTTC CSASRGRNYEQYF - 13 - TRBJ2-7 TRBV29-1
TGTGCCAGCAGCTTCGACAGGGCCCACGAGCAGTACTTC CASSFDRAHEQYF - 13 TRBD1 TRBJ2-7 TRBV6-5
TGTGCCAGCAGCTTCGAGGATTTCTCCTACGAGCAGTACTTC CASSFEDFSYEQYF few 14 - TRBJ2-7 TRBV7-9
TGTGCCTGGAGTGTACAAACTAACTATGGCTACACCTTC CAWSVQTNYGYTF few 13 - TRBJ1-2 TRBV30
TGCAGCGTTGAATGGCGGGGGGTGAACACTGAAGCTTTCTTT CSVEWRGVNTEAFF - 14 - TRBJ1-1 TRBV29-1
TGTGCCAGCAGTGGCAGGGAAAATGGCTACACCTTC CASSGRENGYTF few 12 - TRBJ1-2 TRBV6-1
TGTGCCAGCAGTGAGGGGAGAGAAGCTTTCTTT CASSEGREAFF - 11 - TRBJ1-1 TRBV7-2
TGCAGTACAACCGGGACCTCCGTCGGGGATACGCAGTATTTT CSTTGTSVGDTQYF - 14 - TRBJ2-3 TRBV29-1
TGCAGCGTTGACAGGGAAAACACCGGGGAGCTGTTTTTT CSVDRENTGELFF - 13 - TRBJ2-2 TRBV29-1